Listed below are T cell receptor beta chains from one sample, sequenced in a study of spatial heterogeneity in lung cancer. TCRdb analysed the 5' RACE reads with MiXCR anew, one entry per CDR3 protein. The sample lists 45,000 or so distinct CDR3 sequences, about 12% occurring once. The starting material was PBMCs, obtained at surgery. The receptor source for this set is a female donor with early-stage non-small cell lung cancer. Each CDR3 is given with its conserved first and last residue. D genes are given only for firm matches. The size of a clone is reported for some rows only, either as once, few or many, or as a class for expanded clones.

cdr3_length d_call j_call clone_size v_call cdr3_nt cdr3_aa
13 - TRBJ2-7 - TRBV3-1 TGTGCCAGCAGCCAAGCGGGAAGGGACGAGCAGTACTTC CASSQAGRDEQYF
13 - TRBJ2-3 few TRBV7-2 TGTGCCAGCAGCTTAGCGCGGGCAGATACGCAGTATTTT CASSLARADTQYF
15 TRBD1 TRBJ1-1 few TRBV29-1 TGCAGCGTTTCCGCCCTGAGGACAGGGGGGGCTGAAGCTTTCTTT CSVSALRTGGAEAFF
16 - TRBJ1-1 few TRBV4-2 TGTGCCAGCAGCCAAGAGGTAGGGGGAGTGAACACTGAAGCTTTCTTT CASSQEVGGVNTEAFF
19 - TRBJ2-4 - TRBV14 TGTGCCAGCAGCCCTCCACATTGGGCCATCCCCCTAGCCAAAAACATTCAGTACTTC CASSPPHWAIPLAKNIQYF
13 - TRBJ1-2 few TRBV7-2 TGTGCCAGCAGCTTAGGGTGGGCGAATGGCTACACCTTC CASSLGWANGYTF
14 - TRBJ2-1 few TRBV19 TGTGCCAGTAGTATGTTTTTTGGGCTTGGTGAGCAGTTCTTC CASSMFFGLGEQFF
17 TRBD1 TRBJ2-3 many TRBV7-9 TGTGCCAGCAGCTCCACGGACAGGGGAGTTCGCACAGATACGCAGTATTTT CASSSTDRGVRTDTQYF
14 - TRBJ1-1 - TRBV24-1 TGTGCCACCAGGGACTCGAGGTCGGGAACTGAAGCTTTCTTT CATRDSRSGTEAFF
15 TRBD1 TRBJ2-5 - TRBV15 TGTGCCACCAGCAGAGGAGGGACAGCCCAAGAGACCCAGTACTTC CATSRGGTAQETQYF
16 TRBD2 TRBJ2-5 few TRBV4-2 TGTGCCAGCAGCCAAGGCAGCGGGGGCATTCAAGAGACCCAGTACTTC CASSQGSGGIQETQYF
12 TRBD1 TRBJ2-7 few TRBV28 TGTGCCAGCAGTGGGGACAGATACGAGCAGTACTTC CASSGDRYEQYF
15 - TRBJ2-3 - TRBV3-1 TGTGCCAGCAGCAATTTAGCGGACCCCACAGATACGCAGTATTTT CASSNLADPTDTQYF
15 - TRBJ1-5 - TRBV15 TGTGCCACCAGCACTAGACAGTCGGGAAACATGGGCCAGCATTTT CATSTRQSGNMGQHF
17 TRBD2 TRBJ2-3 - TRBV4-2 TGTGCCAGCAGCCAAGAAGAGGCGGGGGGCATCACAGATACGCAGTATTTT CASSQEEAGGITDTQYF
11 TRBD2 TRBJ2-7 few TRBV7-9 TGTGCCAGCAGGTCTAGCGGGGGGAACCACTTC CASRSSGGNHF
12 - TRBJ1-1 - TRBV5-4 TGTGCCAGCAGCTTTGAGGGGACTGAAGCTTTCTTT CASSFEGTEAFF
17 TRBD1 TRBJ2-7 few TRBV5-1 TGCGCCAGCAGCTTGGATTCATGGGACAGGACGACCTACGAGCAGTACTTC CASSLDSWDRTTYEQYF
15 - TRBJ2-5 few TRBV7-2 TGTGCCAGCAGCTTAGGCTCAGGGGGGAGAGAGACCCAGTACTTC CASSLGSGGRETQYF
15 - TRBJ2-5 - TRBV7-2 TGTGCCAGCAGCCCCCGGGGCTCGTACCAAGAGACCCAGTACTTC CASSPRGSYQETQYF
15 TRBD1 TRBJ1-5 few TRBV19 TGTGCCAGTACCAGAGGACAGGGTTTGGGTCAGCCCCAGCATTTT CASTRGQGLGQPQHF
18 TRBD1 TRBJ1-1 many TRBV3-1 TGTGCCAGCAGCCGGTTCCCGGGACAGGGGGCGTTGAGCACTGAAGCTTTCTTT CASSRFPGQGALSTEAFF